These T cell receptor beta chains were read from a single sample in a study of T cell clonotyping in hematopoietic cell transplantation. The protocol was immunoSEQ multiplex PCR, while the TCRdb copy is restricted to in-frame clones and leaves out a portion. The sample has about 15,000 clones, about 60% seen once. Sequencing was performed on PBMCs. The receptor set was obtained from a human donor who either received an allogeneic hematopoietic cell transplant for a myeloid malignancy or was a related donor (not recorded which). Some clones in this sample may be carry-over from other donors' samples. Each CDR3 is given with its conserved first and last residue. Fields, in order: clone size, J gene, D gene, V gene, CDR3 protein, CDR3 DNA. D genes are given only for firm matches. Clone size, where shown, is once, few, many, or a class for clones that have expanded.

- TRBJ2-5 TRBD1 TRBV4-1 CASSLEHRGEETQYF TGCGCCAGCAGCCTAGAGCACAGGGGCGAAGAGACCCAGTACTTC
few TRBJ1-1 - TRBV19 CASRTGNTEAFF TGTGCCAGTAGGACAGGGAACACTGAAGCTTTCTTT
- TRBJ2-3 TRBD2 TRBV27 CASSSRLAGGTDTQYF TGTGCCAGCAGTTCCCGACTAGCGGGGGGCACAGATACGCAGTATTTT
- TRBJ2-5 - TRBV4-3 CASSQGAGGGQETQYF TGCGCCAGCAGCCAAGGGGCAGGGGGAGGCCAAGAGACCCAGTACTTC
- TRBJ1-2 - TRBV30 CAWSRRNDYTF TGTGCCTGGAGTCGGCGAAATGACTACACCTTC
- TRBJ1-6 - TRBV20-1 CSARVGSPLHF TGCAGTGCTAGAGTAGGTTCACCCCTCCACTTT
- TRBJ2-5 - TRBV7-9 CASSLQETQYF TGTGCCAGCAGCTTGCAAGAGACCCAGTACTTC
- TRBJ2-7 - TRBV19 CASSIEWSRTRPYEQYF TGTGCCAGTAGTATAGAGTGGTCACGCACCCGTCCCTACGAGCAGTACTTC
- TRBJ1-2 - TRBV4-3 CASSQDYAGRAFGYTF TGCGCCAGCAGCCAAGATTATGCCGGGAGAGCGTTTGGCTACACCTTC
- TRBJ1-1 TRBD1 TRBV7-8 CASSLGQGDTEAFF TGTGCCAGCAGCCTGGGACAGGGGGACACTGAAGCTTTCTTT
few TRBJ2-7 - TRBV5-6 CASSLGGTLIYEQYF TGTGCCAGCAGCTTGGGGGGGACTTTGATCTACGAGCAGTACTTC
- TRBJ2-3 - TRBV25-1 CASSERGVDTQYF TGTGCCAGCAGTGAGAGAGGGGTGGATACGCAGTATTTT
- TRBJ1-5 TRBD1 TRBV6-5 CASSSTGQGDQPQHF TGTGCCAGCAGCTCAACAGGACAGGGTGATCAGCCCCAGCATTTT